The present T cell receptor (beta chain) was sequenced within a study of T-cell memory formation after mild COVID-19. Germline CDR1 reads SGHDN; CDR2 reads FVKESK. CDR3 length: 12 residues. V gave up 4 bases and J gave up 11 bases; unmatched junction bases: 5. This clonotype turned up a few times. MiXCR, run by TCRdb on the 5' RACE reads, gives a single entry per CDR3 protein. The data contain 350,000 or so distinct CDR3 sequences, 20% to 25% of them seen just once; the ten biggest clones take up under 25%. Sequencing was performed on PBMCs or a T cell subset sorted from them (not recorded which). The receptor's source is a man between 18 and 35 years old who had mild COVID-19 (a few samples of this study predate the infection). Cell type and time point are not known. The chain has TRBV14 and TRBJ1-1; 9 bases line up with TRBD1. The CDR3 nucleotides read TGTGCCAGCAGCCTAGGGGGGACAGGGGCTTTCTTT. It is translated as CASSLGGTGAFF.